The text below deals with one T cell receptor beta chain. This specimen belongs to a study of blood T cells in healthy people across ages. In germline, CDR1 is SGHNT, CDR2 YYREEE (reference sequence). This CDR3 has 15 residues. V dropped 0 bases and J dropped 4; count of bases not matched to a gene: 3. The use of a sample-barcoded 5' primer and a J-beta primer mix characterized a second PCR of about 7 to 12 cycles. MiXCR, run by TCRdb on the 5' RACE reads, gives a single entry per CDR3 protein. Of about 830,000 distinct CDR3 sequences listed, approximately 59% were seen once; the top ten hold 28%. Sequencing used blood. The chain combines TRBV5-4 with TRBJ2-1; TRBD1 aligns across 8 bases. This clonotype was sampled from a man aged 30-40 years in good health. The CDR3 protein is CASSLGDRRYNEQFF. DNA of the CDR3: TGTGCCAGCAGCTTGGGGGACAGGAGATACAATGAGCAGTTCTTC.